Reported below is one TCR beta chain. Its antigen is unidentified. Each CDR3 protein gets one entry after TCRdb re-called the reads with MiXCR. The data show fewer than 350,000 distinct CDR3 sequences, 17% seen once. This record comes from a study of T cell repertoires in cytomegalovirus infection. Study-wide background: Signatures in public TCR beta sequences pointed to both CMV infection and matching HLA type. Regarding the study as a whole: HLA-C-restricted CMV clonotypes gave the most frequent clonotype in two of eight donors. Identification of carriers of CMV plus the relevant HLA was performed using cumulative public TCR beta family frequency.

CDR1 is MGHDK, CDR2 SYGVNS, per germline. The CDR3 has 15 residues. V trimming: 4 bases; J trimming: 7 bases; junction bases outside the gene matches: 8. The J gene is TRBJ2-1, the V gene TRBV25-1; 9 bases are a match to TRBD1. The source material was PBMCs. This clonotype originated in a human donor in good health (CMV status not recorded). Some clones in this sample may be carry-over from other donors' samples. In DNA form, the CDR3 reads TGTGCCAGCAGTGGGGGACAGGGTCGGTGGAATGAGCAGTTCTTC. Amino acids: CASSGGQGRWNEQFF.